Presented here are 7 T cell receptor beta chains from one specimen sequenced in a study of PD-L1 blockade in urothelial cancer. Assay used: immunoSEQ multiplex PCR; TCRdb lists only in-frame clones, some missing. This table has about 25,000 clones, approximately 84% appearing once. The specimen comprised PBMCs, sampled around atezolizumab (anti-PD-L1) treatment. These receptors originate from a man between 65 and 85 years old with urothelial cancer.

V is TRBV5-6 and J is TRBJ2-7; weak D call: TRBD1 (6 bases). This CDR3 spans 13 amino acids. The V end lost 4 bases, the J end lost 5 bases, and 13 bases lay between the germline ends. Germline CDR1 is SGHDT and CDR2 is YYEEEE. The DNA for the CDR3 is TGTGCCAGCAGCCTCGGACAGTTGCACGAGCAGTACTTC. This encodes CASSLGQLHEQYF.

CDR3 amino acids: CASSADRDHYGYTF. CDR3 coding DNA: TGTGCCAGCTCGGCGGACAGGGACCACTATGGCTACACCTTC. The rearrangement joins TRBV18 to TRBJ1-2; TRBD1 aligns across 8 bases. The CDR3 sequence is 14 residues long. In germline, CDR1 is KGHSH, CDR2 LQKENI. The V gene end was trimmed by 6 bases and the J gene end by 3 bases; junction bases not matched to a gene: 6.

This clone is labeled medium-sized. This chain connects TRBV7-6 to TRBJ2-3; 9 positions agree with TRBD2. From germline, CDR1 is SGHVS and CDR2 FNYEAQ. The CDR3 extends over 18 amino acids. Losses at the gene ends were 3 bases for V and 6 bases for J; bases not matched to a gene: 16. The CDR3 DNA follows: TGTGCCAGCAGCTTTGCCCGCCGAGTAGCGGGAGACGCTGATACGCAGTATTTT. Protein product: CASSFARRVAGDADTQYF.

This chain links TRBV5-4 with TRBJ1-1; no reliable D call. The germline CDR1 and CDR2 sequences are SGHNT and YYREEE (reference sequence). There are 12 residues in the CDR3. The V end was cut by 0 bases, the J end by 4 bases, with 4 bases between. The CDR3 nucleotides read TGTGCCAGCAGCTTGGCCAGCACTGAAGCTTTCTTT. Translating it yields CASSLASTEAFF.

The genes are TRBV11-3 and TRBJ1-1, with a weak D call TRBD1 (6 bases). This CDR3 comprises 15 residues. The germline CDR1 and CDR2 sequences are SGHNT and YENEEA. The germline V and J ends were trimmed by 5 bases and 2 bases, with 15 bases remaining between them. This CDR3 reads CASSAGRTANTEAFF. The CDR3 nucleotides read TGTGCCAGCAGCGCAGGTCGGACAGCCAACACTGAAGCTTTCTTT. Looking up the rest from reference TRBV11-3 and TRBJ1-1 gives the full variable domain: EAGVVQSPRYKIIEKKQPVAFWCNPISGHNTLYWYLQNLGQGPELLIRYENEEAVDDSQLPKDRFSAERLKGVDSTLKIQPAELGDSAVYLCASSAGRTANTEAFFGQGTRLTVV.

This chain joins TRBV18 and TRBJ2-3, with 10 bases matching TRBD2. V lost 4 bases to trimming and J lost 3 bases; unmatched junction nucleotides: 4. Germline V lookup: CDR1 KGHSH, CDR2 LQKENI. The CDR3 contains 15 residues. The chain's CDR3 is CASSRPGLATDTQYF. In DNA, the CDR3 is TGTGCCAGCTCACGGCCGGGACTAGCGACAGATACGCAGTATTTT.

CDR3 coding DNA: TGCGCCAGCAGTTCCTCCGCGGGACAGTCGGACAATGAGCAGTTCTTC. It is translated as CASSSSAGQSDNEQFF. This chain joins TRBV10-1 and TRBJ2-1; tentatively, D is TRBD1 (7 bases). V was clipped by 5 bases and J by 5 bases, with 19 bases between them. This CDR3 has 16 amino acids. CDR1 and CDR2 (germline): WNHNN, SYGVQD (reference sequence).